Reported below is one T cell receptor (beta chain). Its antigen is not known. These data come from a study of T cells after yellow fever vaccination. Whole-study results and caveats: Only a small proportion of the clonotypes turned up in both the CD4 and the CD8 compartments, likely arising from convergent recombination. Contaminating bulk clonotypes could be abundant in FACS-sorted repertoires.

Trimming stripped 7 bases from V and 1 base from J, with 14 bases between. The CDR3 consists of 13 residues. Germline CDR1 and CDR2: SQVTM and ANQGSEA. MiXCR was run by TCRdb on the 5' RACE reads, yielding one entry per CDR3 protein. The sample gives about 320,000 distinct CDR3 sequences, around 7% of which show up once; over 15% is in the top ten. The chain carries TRBV29-1 and TRBJ2-7; the D gene could be TRBD1 or TRBD2 (5 bases each). The sample here was PBMCs, taken 35 to 50 days after the first yellow fever vaccination. The receptor was isolated from a man between 18 and 35 years old who received the YFV17D yellow fever vaccine. CDR3 amino acids: CSALSGRSYEQYF. In nucleotides, the CDR3 is TGCAGCGCCCTCTCGGGACGGTCCTACGAGCAGTACTTC.